This T cell receptor beta chain was profiled in a study of T-cell reconstitution after alpha-beta-depleted transplantation in children. The CDR3 has 13 amino acids. Germline CDR1 LGHDT, CDR2 YNNKEL (reference sequence). The V end lost 5 bases, the J end lost 5 bases, and 9 bases lay between the germline ends. Unique molecular identifiers featured in how the TCRbeta library was prepared. A single record per CDR3 protein comes from TCRdb applying MiXCR to the PCR reads. The sample consists of about 500,000 distinct CDR3 sequences, roughly 33% of them appearing once. The V and J genes are TRBV3-1 and TRBJ1-4; D is undetermined. This specimen consisted of PBMCs from the stem cell graft donor, obtained from the stem cell graft. The origin of this receptor is a human donor who donated a stem cell graft to a child with aplastic anemia. The CDR3 nucleotides are TGTGCCAGCAGCTCCCGACACAATGAAAAACTGTTTTTT. It encodes CASSSRHNEKLFF.